This T cell receptor (beta chain) is drawn from a study of beta chain features in type 1 diabetes. Study background: Over 85,000,000 sorted cells were examined across all samples. Points from the study as a whole: VDJ junctions sequenced from type 1 diabetes patients showed fewer insertions and more deletions. In patients and controls equally, PCR might favor templates that are shorter. Across all four CD4+ subsets, people with type 1 diabetes showed modestly shorter TCRB CDR3s. Possibly, sequencing cDNA over-represented cells that had high TCR expression levels.

In regard to this clone: Its cognate antigen is unknown.

This CDR3 has 14 residues. V lost 3 bases, J lost 0 bases, and 8 bases lay in between. Germline CDR1 reads MDHEN; CDR2 reads SYDVKM. Isolated RNA was reverse transcribed in full, so expressed TCRB transcripts were sequenced. Data came from immunoSEQ multiplex PCR; TCRdb stores just in-frame clones and leaves some out. The table includes 350,000 to 400,000 clones, roughly 12% detected once. The sequenced sample was naive CD4+ T cells from blood. This receptor was obtained from a woman aged 18-29 years with type 1 diabetes. The rearrangement joins TRBV28 to TRBJ1-1; D remains unclear. DNA of the CDR3: TGTGCCAGCAGTTTTGGGCAGTTGAACACTGAAGCTTTCTTT. This codes for CASSFGQLNTEAFF.